These 15 T cell receptor beta chains share one sample of origin, sequenced in a study of T cells after yellow fever vaccination. TCRdb called the 5' RACE reads again in MiXCR, with one record for every CDR3 protein. Of 200,000 to 300,000 distinct CDR3 sequences detected, approximately 6.3% appear once; the ten largest clones hold approximately 1.1%. Material: CD4+ T cells sorted from PBMCs, obtained on the day of the yellow fever booster vaccination. The receptors originated from a young man who received the YFV17D yellow fever vaccine.

The chain recombines TRBV7-9 with TRBJ1-1; D is perhaps TRBD1 (5 bases). The germline V gene has CDR1 SEHNR and CDR2 FQNEAQ (reference sequence). The length of the CDR3 is 12 residues. V lost 6 bases and J lost 6, with 11 bases in between. The CDR3 DNA reads TGTGCCAGCAGGAGGGACCACGCTGAAGCTTTCTTT. Encoded protein: CASRRDHAEAFF.

This clonotype was observed a handful of times. The DNA of the CDR3 is TGTGCCAGCAGCCGCGACTCCAACACAGATACGCAGTATTTT. The encoded protein is CASSRDSNTDTQYF. The chain joins TRBV7-2 to TRBJ2-3; D is unresolved. This CDR3 spans 14 amino acids. The germline V gene has CDR1 SGHTA and CDR2 FQGNSA. Trimming stripped 5 bases from V and 2 bases from J, with 11 bases between.

V gene TRBV20-1 combines with J gene TRBJ2-7, with D perhaps given as TRBD1 or TRBD2 (5 bases each). The V and J ends lost 1 base and 4 bases respectively, with 20 bases between them. The length of the CDR3 is 16 residues. CDR1 is DFQATT and CDR2 is SNEGSKA in the germline V gene (reference sequence). The CDR3 DNA sequence: TGCAGTGCTAGAGCAGGTCGGGACGGCCTCATATACGAGCAGTACTTC. Translation: CSARAGRDGLIYEQYF.

This chain links TRBV29-1 with TRBJ2-3; possibly TRBD1 for D (5 bases). The germline CDR1 and CDR2 sequences are SQVTM and ANQGSEA. The CDR3 extends over 14 amino acids. V was clipped by 5 bases and J by 4 bases, with 16 bases between them. The CDR3, as DNA: TGCAGCGTTAGTAGGGGCAGGAAGGCAGATACGCAGTATTTT. Translation gives CSVSRGRKADTQYF.

A few counts support this clonotype. J is TRBJ2-7 and V is TRBV20-1; unclear D gene. Looked up from germline, CDR1 is DFQATT and CDR2 is SNEGSKA (reference sequence). Trimming cost V 2 bases and J 2 bases, with 7 bases left between them. The CDR3 has 12 amino acids. CDR3 sequence reads: CSARRPPYEQYF. The CDR3, as DNA: TGCAGTGCTAGACGTCCACCCTACGAGCAGTACTTC.

This chain links TRBV3-1 with TRBJ2-7, with 9 bases identical to TRBD1. The J segment lost 4 bases and the V segment lost 3 bases, leaving 7 bases of the junction unmatched. Germline-derived CDR1 and CDR2 are LGHDT and YNNKEL (reference sequence). This CDR3 comprises 15 residues. CDR3 sequence reads: CASSQTGGDLYEQYF. CDR3 coding DNA: TGTGCCAGCAGCCAGACAGGGGGAGACCTATACGAGCAGTACTTC.

The chain has TRBV5-4 and TRBJ2-1; D call uncertain. CDR1 is SGHNT and CDR2 is YYREEE in the germline V gene (reference sequence). Trimming shortened V by 5 bases and J by 0 bases, and 6 bases separated the two germline ends. The CDR3 is 13 residues long. CDR3 in amino acids: CASRQRSYNEQFF. As DNA, the CDR3 is TGTGCCAGCAGACAGCGCTCCTACAATGAGCAGTTCTTC.

In regard to this clonotype: One end of the junction is discordant with germline, which a read error may explain. DNA of the CDR3: TGCTGTGCTAGAGATGTCCAGCGGGTGACTCCCTCCTACAATGAGCAGTTCTTC. Protein: CCARDVQRVTPSYNEQFF. The gene calls are TRBV20-1 and TRBJ2-1, with TRBD2 as a possible D gene (6 bases). Germline-derived CDR1 and CDR2 are DFQATT and SNEGSKA (reference sequence). The CDR3 totals 18 residues.

This clonotype was seen ten or more times. The V and J genes are TRBV7-3 and TRBJ2-3; weak D call: TRBD2 (5 bases). Per germline, CDR1 SGHTA and CDR2 FQGTGA. The CDR3 contains 15 residues. The germline V and J ends were trimmed by 5 bases and 1 base, with 13 bases remaining between them. The CDR3 sequence: CASSPRGSGTDTQYF. For the CDR3, the DNA is TGTGCCAGCAGCCCACGGGGAAGCGGCACAGATACGCAGTATTTT. Combining the CDR3 with reference TRBV7-3 and TRBJ2-3 gives the whole variable domain GAGVSQTPSNKVTEKGKYVELRCDPISGHTALYWYRQSLGQGPEFLIYFQGTGAADDSGLPNDRFFAVRPEGSVSTLKIQRTERGDSAVYLCASSPRGSGTDTQYFGPGTRLTVL.

This clonotype was detected ten times or more. The chain has TRBV20-1 and TRBJ1-4; D gene unclear. Germline V gene data show CDR1 as DFQATT and CDR2 as SNEGSKA (reference sequence). Trimming pared 0 bases from V and 2 bases from J, leaving 10 bases between. This CDR3 is built from 15 residues. CDR3 residues: CSARDPGATNEKLFF. As DNA, the CDR3 is TGCAGTGCTAGAGATCCAGGCGCTACTAATGAAAAACTGTTTTTT.

This clonotype was picked up many times. The rearrangement joins TRBV28 to TRBJ1-2; D ambiguous. The CDR3 consists of 12 residues. V was pared by 6 bases and J by 7 bases, with 12 bases between. CDR1 is MDHEN, CDR2 SYDVKM, per germline. CDR3 in amino acids: CASSPDKRGYTF. The CDR3 DNA is TGTGCCAGCAGCCCCGACAAGCGTGGCTACACCTTC.

This clonotype was observed many times. The rearrangement links TRBV4-3 to TRBJ2-5; 9 bases map to TRBD1. V was clipped by 1 base and J by 5 bases; unmatched bases: 2. Germline assignment: CDR1 LGHNA and CDR2 YSLEER. The CDR3 has 14 amino acids. The CDR3 DNA follows: TGCGCCAGCAGCCAAGCCGACAGGGGGGAGACCCAGTACTTC. Protein: CASSQADRGETQYF.

At least ten counts were recorded for this clonotype. V usage is TRBV20-1 and J usage is TRBJ1-4, with 9 bases identical to TRBD1. The CDR3 spans 13 residues. The ends lost 3 bases at V and 5 bases at J; junction bases unmatched: 1. CDR1 is DFQATT and CDR2 is SNEGSKA in the germline V gene (reference sequence). CDR3 in amino acids: CSARGTGNEKLFF. Here the CDR3 DNA reads TGCAGTGCTAGGGGGACAGGGAATGAAAAACTGTTTTTT.

This clonotype was counted between two and nine times. The chain carries TRBV5-6 and TRBJ2-7, with 8 bases that match TRBD1. The CDR3 is 15 amino acids. CDR1 and CDR2 (germline): SGHDT, YYEEEE. V shed 5 bases and J 7 bases; nucleotides not matched to a gene: 14. The DNA of the CDR3 is TGTGCCAGCAGTTACTCGGACAGGGTGCGTCGGGAGCAGTACTTC. Residues: CASSYSDRVRREQYF.

This clonotype was picked up many times. J is TRBJ2-3 and V is TRBV7-2; tentative D call: TRBD2 (5 bases). CDR1 and CDR2 from the germline V gene are SGHTA and FQGNSA. V was cut by 4 bases and J by 1 base, with 9 bases left in between. The CDR3 is made up of 14 amino acids. CDR3 in DNA: TGTGCCAGCAGCTCAACTAGAGGCACAGATACGCAGTATTTT. Amino acids: CASSSTRGTDTQYF.